This passage covers 29 T cell receptor beta chains from one sample sequenced in a study of blood T cells in healthy people across ages. The authors ran a second PCR of roughly 7 to 11 cycles using a sample-barcoded 5' primer and a J-beta primer mix. TCRdb passed the 5' RACE reads through MiXCR, listing each CDR3 protein once. The data contain 650,000 to 800,000 distinct CDR3 sequences, under 65% of them singletons. The source material was blood. These TCRs come from a woman of 80 years or more in good health.

The chain recombines TRBV20-1 with TRBJ2-1; 7 bases agree with TRBD2. V lost 5 bases, J lost 9 bases, and 13 bases stayed unmatched. CDR1 and CDR2 from the germline V gene are DFQATT and SNEGSKA (reference sequence). CDR3 length: 14 amino acids. The chain's CDR3 is CSAGVVGGLGEQFF. CDR3 DNA sequence: TGCAGTGCTGGAGTTGTGGGAGGGCTCGGTGAGCAGTTCTTC.

This clonotype was detected a few times. This chain connects TRBV5-5 to TRBJ2-7; D not resolved. V shed 2 bases and J shed 0 bases, with 12 bases lying between them. The CDR3 consists of 15 residues. Germline values: CDR1 SGHKS, CDR2 YYEKEE (reference sequence). The CDR3 loop reads CASSLAGASSYEQYF. In nucleotides, the CDR3 is TGTGCCAGCAGCTTAGCAGGAGCCAGCTCCTACGAGCAGTACTTC. The whole variable domain, filled in from reference TRBV5-5 and TRBJ2-7, reads DAGVTQSPTHLIKTRGQQVTLRCSPISGHKSVSWYQQVLGQGPQFIFQYYEKEERGRGNFPDRFSARQFPNYSSELNVNALLLGDSALYLCASSLAGASSYEQYFGPGTRLTVT.

This clonotype showed up just a few times. J is TRBJ2-6 and V is TRBV11-2, with D perhaps given as TRBD1 or TRBD2 (6 bases each). The V gene lost 1 base and the J gene lost 0 bases, with 16 bases spanning the gap. Germline V gene lookup returns CDR1 SGHAT and CDR2 FQNNGV. CDR3 size: 19 residues. CDR3 sequence (DNA): TGTGCCAGCAGCTTAGCGTTTGGGGGGCTTGACTCTGGGGCCAACGTCCTGACTTTC. This codes for CASSLAFGGLDSGANVLTF.

The CDR3 sequence is CASTFGTSGDTQYF. The CDR3 bases are TGTGCCAGCACCTTTGGGACTAGCGGAGATACGCAGTATTTT. This chain joins TRBV12-3 or TRBV12-4 and TRBJ2-3; 11 nucleotides match TRBD2. V trimming: 7 bases; J trimming: 5 bases; junction bases outside the gene matches: 5. The CDR3 contains 14 residues.

The chain combines TRBV6-5 with TRBJ2-5; 7 positions agree with TRBD2. V was pared by 8 bases and J by 2 bases, with 5 bases of the junction left unmatched. The CDR3 consists of 13 residues. In germline, CDR1 is MNHEY, CDR2 SVGAGI. This CDR3 is CASLAGGQETQYF. In DNA, the CDR3 is TGTGCCAGCTTGGCCGGGGGGCAAGAGACCCAGTACTTC.

V gene TRBV7-2 combines with J gene TRBJ2-3, with 7 bases fitting TRBD2. The CDR3 consists of 15 residues. Trimming at V came to 4 bases and at J to 12 bases, leaving 16 bases not matched to a gene. The germline V gene encodes CDR1 SGHTA and CDR2 FQGNSA. The CDR3 is CASSSREGVAGAQYF. The CDR3 DNA follows: TGTGCCAGCAGCTCCAGAGAAGGGGTCGCGGGAGCCCAGTATTTT. Full variable domain (rest looked up from reference TRBV7-2 and TRBJ2-3): GAGVSQSPSNKVTEKGKDVELRCDPISGHTALYWYRQSLGQGLEFLIYFQGNSAPDKSGLPSDRFSAERTGGSVSTLTIQRTQQEDSAVYLCASSSREGVAGAQYFGPGTRLTVL.

The V gene is TRBV11-2, the J gene TRBJ2-5; TRBD1 matches 9 bases. Trimming removed 5 bases from V and 5 bases from J; junction bases left unmatched: 6. Germline V gives CDR1 SGHAT, CDR2 FQNNGV. There are 14 residues in the CDR3. The CDR3 DNA reads as TGTGCCAGCAGCCAATTACAGGGGGCTGAGACCCAGTACTTC. Translating it yields CASSQLQGAETQYF.

In this sample, this clonotype turned up many times. The chain joins TRBV27 to TRBJ2-1; the match to TRBD2 covers 9 bases. Germline-derived CDR1 and CDR2 are MNHEY and SMNVEV (reference sequence). The length of the CDR3 is 15 residues. The ends lost 5 bases at V and 0 bases at J; junction bases unmatched: 2. CDR3 loop: CASSISGSSYNEQFF. CDR3 sequence (DNA): TGTGCCAGCAGTATTAGCGGGAGCTCCTACAATGAGCAGTTCTTC.

To note about this clonotype: Relative to the germline gene, one junction end is altered; a read error may explain this. V is TRBV15 and J is TRBJ2-5, with 8 bases identical to TRBD1. The CDR3 runs 15 residues. Germline CDR1 is LNHNV and CDR2 is YYDKDF (reference sequence). The CDR3 sequence is CATSKDRVLGETRYF. CDR3 DNA sequence: TGTGCCACCAGCAAGGACAGGGTTTTGGGAGAGACCCGGTACTTC. The variable domain in full, completed from reference TRBV15 and TRBJ2-5, reads DAMVIQNPRYQVTQFGKPVTLSCSQTLNHNVMYWYQQKSSQAPKLLFHYYDKDFNNEADTPDNFQSRRPNTSFCFLDIRSPGLGDTAMYLCATSKDRVLGETRYFGPGTRLLVL.

This clonotype has a handful of counts. This chain uses TRBV5-1 with TRBJ1-2; 8 bases match TRBD1. In germline, CDR1 is SGHRS, CDR2 YFSETQ. V lost 4 bases to trimming and J lost 6 bases; unmatched junction nucleotides: 8. The CDR3 runs 14 residues. This chain's CDR3 is CASSPTGDRDGYTF. CDR3 DNA sequence: TGCGCCAGCAGCCCGACAGGGGATCGAGATGGCTACACCTTC.

This clonotype was seen only a few times. The V gene is TRBV3-1, the J gene TRBJ2-1; 10 bases agree with TRBD2. V lost 3 bases, J lost 9 bases, and 14 bases stayed unmatched. CDR1 is LGHDT and CDR2 is YNNKEL in the germline V gene (reference sequence). The CDR3 runs 17 residues. The CDR3: CASSQRPWSSGRGEQFF. The CDR3 DNA follows: TGTGCCAGCAGCCAGCGTCCATGGTCTAGCGGGAGAGGTGAGCAGTTCTTC.

Ten or more counts support this clonotype. V is TRBV5-5 and J is TRBJ2-6; TRBD1 agrees at 7 bases. Germline values: CDR1 SGHKS, CDR2 YYEKEE (reference sequence). The trim removed 0 bases at V and 6 bases at J, leaving 15 bases unmatched. This CDR3 is 19 amino acids long. The CDR3 loop is CASSLVPGTVAWEANVLTF. The CDR3 coding sequence is TGTGCCAGCAGCTTGGTTCCCGGGACAGTTGCTTGGGAGGCCAACGTCCTGACTTTC.

This clonotype appeared many times. The chain couples TRBV10-3 to TRBJ2-1, with 9 bases fitting TRBD2. The CDR3 loop spans 19 amino acids. Germline assignment: CDR1 ENHRY and CDR2 SYGVKD. With 0 bases clipped from V and 2 bases from J, the junction kept 11 bases outside the gene matches. The CDR3 protein is CAISESNGTSGSTYNEQFF. The DNA for the CDR3 is TGTGCCATCAGTGAGTCGAACGGAACTAGCGGGTCTACCTACAATGAGCAGTTCTTC.

The chain is built from TRBV7-2 and TRBJ2-7; D remains unclear. CDR3 length: 15 residues. From germline, CDR1 is SGHTA and CDR2 FQGNSA. The V and J ends lost 4 bases and 2 bases respectively, with 15 bases between them. For the CDR3, the DNA is TGTGCCAGCAGCTCGGGCCGGCGTGGGGCCTACGAGCAGTACTTC. Translation: CASSSGRRGAYEQYF.

This chain links TRBV7-6 with TRBJ1-4, with TRBD1 matching 8 bases. Germline loops: CDR1 SGHVS, CDR2 FNYEAQ. The CDR3 has 16 residues. Trimming removed 1 base from V and 5 bases from J; junction bases left unmatched: 6. CDR3 sequence: CASSLVAGQGNEKLFF. As DNA, the CDR3 is TGTGCCAGCAGCTTAGTGGCAGGACAGGGAAATGAAAAACTGTTTTTT.

This clonotype was counted a single time. V is TRBV20-1 and J is TRBJ2-3; D not resolved. The V end lost 5 bases, the J end lost 6 bases, and 6 bases lay between the germline ends. The CDR3 has 10 residues. Germline V lookup: CDR1 DFQATT, CDR2 SNEGSKA (reference sequence). CDR3 nucleotides: TGCAGTGCTGACGGGGATACGCAGTATTTT. Encoded protein: CSADGDTQYF.

The J gene is TRBJ1-1, the V gene TRBV28, with D unclear. Germline V gives CDR1 MDHEN, CDR2 SYDVKM. V gave up 5 bases and J gave up 6 bases, with 13 bases separating them. The CDR3 has 13 residues. The CDR3 region has the DNA TGTGCCAGCAGTGTAGCGGGCCGGGCTGAAGCTTTCTTT. It translates to CASSVAGRAEAFF.

This clonotype was observed a few times. This chain joins TRBV5-1 and TRBJ1-1; the D gene is possibly TRBD1 (5 bases). Germline lookup yields CDR1 SGHRS and CDR2 YFSETQ. This CDR3 has 14 residues. Deletions cut 3 bases from V and 6 bases from J, with 15 bases between. The CDR3 spells CASSWGSIHAEAFF. The CDR3 DNA reads TGCGCCAGCAGCTGGGGCAGCATTCACGCTGAAGCTTTCTTT.

This clonotype came up many times. The CDR3: CASSLEGNNQPQHF. CDR3 nucleotide sequence: TGCGCCAGCAGCTTGGAAGGGAACAATCAGCCCCAGCATTTT. The rearrangement joins TRBV5-1 to TRBJ1-5; D remains unclear. The germline V and J ends were trimmed by 0 bases and 3 bases, with 7 bases remaining between them. The CDR3 totals 14 residues. Germline CDR1 is SGHRS and CDR2 is YFSETQ. Drawing the rest from reference TRBV5-1 and TRBJ1-5, the complete variable domain is KAGVTQTPRYLIKTRGQQVTLSCSPISGHRSVSWYQQTPGQGLQFLFEYFSETQRNKGNFPGRFSGRQFSNSRSEMNVSTLELGDSALYLCASSLEGNNQPQHFGDGTRLSIL.

This chain uses TRBV28 with TRBJ2-5; TRBD2 aligns across 7 bases. V shed 3 bases, J shed 7 bases, and the junction held 8 bases outside the gene matches. This CDR3 contains 14 residues. The germline V gene has CDR1 MDHEN and CDR2 SYDVKM. The CDR3 protein is CASSLASGRRTQYF. Written as DNA, the CDR3 is TGTGCCAGCAGTTTGGCTAGCGGCCGGAGGACCCAGTACTTC.

This rearrangement joins TRBV7-9 to TRBJ1-1; D unresolved. The length of the CDR3 is 14 residues. Germline loops: CDR1 SEHNR, CDR2 FQNEAQ (reference sequence). V was clipped by 0 bases and J by 2 bases, with 7 bases between them. The CDR3 spells CASSLAWSNTEAFF. The CDR3 nucleotides are TGTGCCAGCAGCTTAGCGTGGTCCAACACTGAAGCTTTCTTT. The whole variable domain, remainder taken from reference TRBV7-9 and TRBJ1-1, is DTGVSQNPRHKITKRGQNVTFRCDPISEHNRLYWYRQTLGQGPEFLTYFQNEAQLEKSRLLSDRFSAERPKGSFSTLEIQRTEQGDSAMYLCASSLAWSNTEAFFGQGTRLTVV.

The V and J genes are TRBV5-1 and TRBJ2-7; D not resolved. The DNA end is more similar to TRBJ2-5, so the J call may be wrong. The CDR3 is 14 residues long. From germline, CDR1 is SGHRS and CDR2 YFSETQ. The CDR3 region is CASSLDGSKETQYF. The CDR3 DNA reads TGCGCCAGCAGCTTGGACGGGTCGAAAGAGACCCAGTACTTC.

This clonotype was observed many times. This chain joins TRBV7-2 and TRBJ1-2; TRBD1 is a possible D gene (6 bases). V lost 5 bases, J lost 3 bases, and 10 bases lay in between. This CDR3 comprises 13 residues. CDR1 and CDR2 (germline): SGHTA, FQGNSA. The CDR3 bases are TGTGCCAGCAGCCTATGGACAGACTATGGCTACACCTTC. Its protein product is CASSLWTDYGYTF.

This clonotype was detected only a few times. This chain links TRBV2 with TRBJ1-5; TRBD1 matches 7 bases. The CDR3 covers 15 residues. The J segment lost 4 bases and the V segment lost 2 bases, leaving 5 bases of the junction unmatched. CDR1 SNHLY and CDR2 FYNNEI come from the germline V gene. The CDR3 sequence is CASSERARGNQPQHF. In nucleotides, the CDR3 is TGTGCCAGCAGTGAAAGGGCCAGGGGGAATCAGCCCCAGCATTTT. Variable domain in full (rest from reference TRBV2 and TRBJ1-5): EPEVTQTPSHQVTQMGQEVILRCVPISNHLYFYWYRQILGQKVEFLVSFYNNEISEKSEIFDDQFSVERPDGSNFTLKIRSTKLEDSAMYFCASSERARGNQPQHFGDGTRLSIL.

Only one count was recorded for this clonotype. V usage is TRBV7-2 and J usage is TRBJ1-6, with a weak D call TRBD1 (5 bases). V lost 5 bases and J lost 6, with 11 bases in between. This CDR3 region has 14 residues. Per the germline V gene, CDR1 is SGHTA and CDR2 is FQGNSA. Written as DNA, the CDR3 is TGTGCCAGCAGCGCACCGGGACCTAATTCACCCCTCCACTTT. Its translation is CASSAPGPNSPLHF.

Details on this clonotype: A read error may explain this, as a much larger clone is one base away. This sequence joins TRBV6-4 and TRBJ2-1, with unresolved D. In germline, CDR1 is MRHNA, CDR2 SNTAGT. The CDR3 contains 13 residues. The CDR3 spells CASSDFWHNERFF. As DNA, the CDR3 is TGTGCCAGCAGTGACTTCTGGCACAATGAGCGGTTCTTC.

On this clonotype: A much larger clone is a single base away; this may be a read error. V is TRBV27 and J is TRBJ2-3, with 8 nucleotides matching TRBD1. Trimming at V came to 8 bases and at J to 2 bases, leaving 3 bases not matched to a gene. There are 13 residues in the CDR3. From germline, CDR1 is MNHEY and CDR2 SMNVEV (reference sequence). The CDR3 bases are TGTGCCAGCCACAGGGGGTTCACAGATACGCAGTATTTT. Translating it yields CASHRGFTDTQYF.

This clonotype occurred many times. This chain links TRBV6-1 with TRBJ2-3, with a tentative D call TRBD1 (6 bases). In germline, CDR1 is MNHNS, CDR2 SASEGT. V lost 6 bases and J 6 bases, leaving 19 bases between the germline ends. The CDR3 consists of 15 residues. This CDR3 is CASRAQGRRGDTQYF. The CDR3 coding sequence is TGTGCCAGCAGGGCACAGGGACGTAGAGGGGATACGCAGTATTTT.

This clonotype was seen many times. The chain employs TRBV20-1 and TRBJ2-1, with D possibly being TRBD2 (6 bases). The CDR3 is 21 residues long. In germline, CDR1 is DFQATT, CDR2 SNEGSKA (reference sequence). V lost 3 bases to trimming and J lost 0 bases, with 30 bases between them. In DNA form, the CDR3 reads TGCAGTGCTAGGGAAGCCCGTCGGAGCGGGCGCAAACCGAGCTCCTACAATGAGCAGTTCTTC. It encodes CSAREARRSGRKPSSYNEQFF.